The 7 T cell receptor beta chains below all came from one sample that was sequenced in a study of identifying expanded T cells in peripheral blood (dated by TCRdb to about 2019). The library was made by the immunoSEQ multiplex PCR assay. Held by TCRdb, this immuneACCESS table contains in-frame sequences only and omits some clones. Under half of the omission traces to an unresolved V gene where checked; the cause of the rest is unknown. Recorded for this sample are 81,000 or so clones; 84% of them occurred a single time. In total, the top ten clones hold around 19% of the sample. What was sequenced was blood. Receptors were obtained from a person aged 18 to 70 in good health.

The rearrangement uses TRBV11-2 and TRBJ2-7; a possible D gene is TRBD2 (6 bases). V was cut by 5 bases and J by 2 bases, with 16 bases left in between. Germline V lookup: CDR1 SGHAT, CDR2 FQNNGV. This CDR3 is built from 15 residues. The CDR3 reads CASSPSGERAYEQYF. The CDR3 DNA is TGTGCCAGCAGCCCATCGGGAGAAAGGGCCTACGAGCAGTACTTC.

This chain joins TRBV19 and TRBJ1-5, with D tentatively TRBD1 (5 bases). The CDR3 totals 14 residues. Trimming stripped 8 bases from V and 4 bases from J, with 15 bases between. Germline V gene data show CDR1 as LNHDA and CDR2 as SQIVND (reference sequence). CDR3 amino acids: CASRSQEINQPQHF. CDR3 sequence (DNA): TGTGCCAGTCGGTCACAGGAAATAAATCAGCCCCAGCATTTT.

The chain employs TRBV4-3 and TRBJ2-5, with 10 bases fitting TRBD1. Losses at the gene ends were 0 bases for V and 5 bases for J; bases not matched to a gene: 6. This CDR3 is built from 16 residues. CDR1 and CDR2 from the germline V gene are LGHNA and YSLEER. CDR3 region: CASSQDWTGGRETQYF. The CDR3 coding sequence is TGCGCCAGCAGCCAAGATTGGACAGGGGGACGGGAGACCCAGTACTTC.

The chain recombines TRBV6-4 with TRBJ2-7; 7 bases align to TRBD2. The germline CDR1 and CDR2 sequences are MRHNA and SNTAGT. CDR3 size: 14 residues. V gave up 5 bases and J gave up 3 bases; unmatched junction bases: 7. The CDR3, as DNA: TGTGCCAGCAGTCAGGCTAGCGGTAACTACGAGCAGTACTTC. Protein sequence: CASSQASGNYEQYF.

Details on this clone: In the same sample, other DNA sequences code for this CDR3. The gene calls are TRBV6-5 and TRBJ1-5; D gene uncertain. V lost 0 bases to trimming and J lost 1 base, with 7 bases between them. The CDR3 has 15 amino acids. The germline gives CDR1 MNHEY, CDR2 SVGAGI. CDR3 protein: CASSYSASSNQPQHF. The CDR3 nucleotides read TGTGCCAGCAGTTACTCCGCATCCAGCAATCAGCCCCAGCATTTT.

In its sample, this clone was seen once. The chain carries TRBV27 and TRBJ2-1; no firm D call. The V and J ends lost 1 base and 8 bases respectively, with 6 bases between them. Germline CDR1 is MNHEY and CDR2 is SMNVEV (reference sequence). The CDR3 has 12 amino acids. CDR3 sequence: CASSLYPDEQFF. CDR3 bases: TGTGCCAGCAGTTTATATCCTGATGAGCAGTTCTTC.

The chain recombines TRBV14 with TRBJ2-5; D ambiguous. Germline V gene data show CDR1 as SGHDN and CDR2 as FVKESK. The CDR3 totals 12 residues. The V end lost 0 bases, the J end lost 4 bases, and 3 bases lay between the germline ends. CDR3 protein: CASSQEGETQYF. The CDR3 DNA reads TGTGCCAGCAGCCAAGAGGGAGAGACCCAGTACTTC.